Detailed here is one T cell receptor beta chain. Its antigen is not identified. The data were taken from a study of type 1 regulatory T cells. Study context: An in vitro protocol generated T-allo10, a Tr1-enriched, alloantigen-specific CD4 T cell product.

The germline V gene encodes CDR1 KGHSH and CDR2 LQKENI. V was trimmed by 3 bases and J by 4 bases, leaving 10 bases between them. The CDR3 loop spans 13 amino acids. T-allo10 cells from the graft donor were described as anergic, host-alloantigen-specific, and alloantigen-specific suppressors. TCRdb used MiXCR to reprocess the reads, holding one entry per CDR3 protein. Among about 68,000 distinct CDR3 sequences listed, 63% were seen once. The gene calls are TRBV18 and TRBJ2-7; tentative D call: TRBD2 (6 bases). Sample: cultured T cells, either the whole culture or a sorted T cell fraction (not recorded which). Subset of the sample: Tr1-enriched cell product generated in vitro against host alloantigens. The sequence was collected from a human donor in good health. The CDR3 DNA follows: TGTGCCAGCTCACCCTGGGGGACTTACGAGCAGTACTTC. Protein: CASSPWGTYEQYF. The full variable domain, completed using reference TRBV18 and TRBJ2-7, is NAGVMQNPRHLVRRRGQEARLRCSPMKGHSHVYWYRQLPEEGLKFMVYLQKENIIDESGMPKERFSAEFPKEGPSILRIQQVVRGDSAAYFCASSPWGTYEQYFGPGTRLTVT.